These 4 T cell receptor beta chains originate from one sample sequenced in a study of siplizumab effects on memory and regulatory T cells. Produced via immunoSEQ multiplex PCR; TCRdb's table is partial and in-frame only. The data contain about 82,000 clones, 80% to 90% of them singletons. Sequenced material: Tregs sorted from blood. The receptors were gathered from a human donor in good health.

The chain has TRBV27 and TRBJ2-7; the D call may be TRBD1 or TRBD2 (6 bases each). CDR3 length equals 15 residues. Between the trimmed V and J ends, which lost 6 bases and 1 base, there was a span of 16 bases. The germline V gene encodes CDR1 MNHEY and CDR2 SMNVEV (reference sequence). CDR3 sequence (DNA): TGTGCCAGCAGCCTCACAGGGACTTATTCCTACGAGCAGTACTTC. It yields the protein CASSLTGTYSYEQYF.

The table lists this clone with a few counts. J is TRBJ1-3 and V is TRBV19; no firm D call. The CDR3 covers 15 residues. Germline V gene sequence: CDR1 LNHDA, CDR2 SQIVND (reference sequence). V lost 3 bases, J lost 0 bases, and 9 bases lay in between. The CDR3 spells CASSIGVGSGNTIYF. CDR3 DNA: TGTGCCAGTAGTATTGGTGTAGGCTCTGGAAACACCATATATTTT.

The CDR3 nucleotides are TGTGCCAGCAGCTTAAGGGACGGCTACGAGCAGTACTTC. Translated, it gives CASSLRDGYEQYF. The chain uses TRBV7-2 and TRBJ2-7; D possibly matches TRBD1 or TRBD2 (5 bases each). Germline-derived CDR1 and CDR2 are SGHTA and FQGNSA. The V and J ends lost 2 bases and 3 bases respectively, with 8 bases between them. The CDR3 covers 13 residues.

V gene TRBV7-2 combines with J gene TRBJ2-5; TRBD1 or TRBD2 may be the D gene (5 bases each). Trimming took 3 bases from V and 5 from J, leaving 10 bases between them. The germline V gene encodes CDR1 SGHTA and CDR2 FQGNSA. CDR3 length: 13 residues. The CDR3 is CASSLRGLETQYF. CDR3 nucleotides: TGTGCCAGCAGCTTGAGGGGTCTGGAGACCCAGTACTTC. Variable domain in full (rest from reference TRBV7-2 and TRBJ2-5): GAGVSQSPSNKVTEKGKDVELRCDPISGHTALYWYRQSLGQGLEFLIYFQGNSAPDKSGLPSDRFSAERTGGSVSTLTIQRTQQEDSAVYLCASSLRGLETQYFGPGTRLLVL.